The entry below describes one TCR beta chain. This CDR3 is built from 14 residues. V lost 4 bases to trimming and J lost 2 bases; unmatched junction nucleotides: 3. The V gene's germline CDR1 is MGHRA and CDR2 YSYEKL. These data come from a study of OX40 agonist ivuxolimab in advanced cancers. About the research overall: The study enrolled dose-escalation patients with hepatocellular carcinoma, melanoma, renal cell or head and neck cancer.

Profiling relied on immunoSEQ multiplex PCR, and the TCRdb table lists in-frame clones only, not all of them. In the table there are roughly 74,000 clones, 94% of which are singletons. This clonotype was obtained from an adult with an advanced solid tumor such as melanoma, head and neck, liver or kidney cancer. The starting material was CD4+ or CD8+ T cells sorted from blood, obtained in a trial of the OX40 agonist ivuxolimab. The chain links TRBV4-1 to TRBJ2-3; 7 nucleotides agree with TRBD1. CDR3 in DNA: TGCGCCAGCAGCCTACAGGGGTCCACAGATACGCAGTATTTT. Protein: CASSLQGSTDTQYF.